This T cell receptor (beta chain) was identified in a study of T cells in Graves' hyperthyroidism and ophthalmopathy. Whole-study context: Peripheral blood specimens were obtained at initial diagnosis, prior to any treatment.

Study-level points and caveats: The model made its ophthalmopathy prediction, and onset followed a median approximately six months later. In the blood, most expanded thyroid clonotypes above 0.001 appeared as well.

This CDR3 is 14 amino acids long. V lost 2 bases, J lost 0 bases, and 9 bases lay in between. Per germline, CDR1 SGHKS and CDR2 YYEKEE (reference sequence). The investigators amplified TCR beta CDR3 regions from RNA transcripts. The study used the HTBI primer set for a first-round RT-PCR of the TCR CDR3. TCRdb analysed the multiplex PCR reads with MiXCR anew, one entry per CDR3 protein. Among about 500,000 distinct CDR3 sequences listed, roughly 16% were seen once. The table lists this clonotype with many counts. Its cognate antigen is unknown. Diagnostic assessment was based on clinical symptoms, serum thyroxine and TRAb, thyroid ultrasound and orbital computed tomography.

Input material: blood. The clonotype comes from a woman under 40 with Graves' ophthalmopathy. This sequence joins TRBV5-5 and TRBJ2-7; a possible D gene is TRBD2 (6 bases). The CDR3 coding sequence is TGTGCCAGCAGCTTCGGAGGGATCTCCTACGAGCAGTACTTC. Encoded protein: CASSFGGISYEQYF.